One T cell receptor beta chain is described in this entry. The CDR3 length is 13 residues. Trimming took 8 bases from V and 5 from J, leaving 12 bases between them. The germline CDR1 and CDR2 sequences are MNHEY and SVGAGI. The data are from a study of shared clonotypes between healthy human individuals. As defined, naive CD8 cells were CD45RO-negative and positively selected for CCR7, with terminally differentiated effector memory CD45RA+ cells excluded. Sequencing was performed with immunoSEQ multiplex PCR; in TCRdb, only in-frame clones are kept and a portion is missing. The sample lists nearly 2 million clones; over 85% were seen once.

This clonotype was sampled from a man aged 18 to 29 in good health. The rearrangement uses TRBV6-5 and TRBJ2-2; no clear D. The material sequenced was naive CD8+ T cells sorted from blood. CDR3 region: CASCFTGTGELFF. The DNA for the CDR3 is TGTGCCAGCTGCTTTACCGGGACCGGGGAGCTGTTTTTT.